A single sample gave rise to the 25 T cell receptor beta chains below, sequenced in a study of blood T cell repertoires in COVID-19. TCRdb's table, derived via immunoSEQ multiplex PCR, lists solely in-frame clones and lacks some. The profile covers 330,000 or so clones, with 92% appearing a single time and 18% taken by the ten largest. The sequenced sample consisted of PBMCs or T cells enriched from blood (not recorded which). These receptors all come from a young woman who had recovered from COVID-19.

The chain combines TRBV27 with TRBJ1-1; D not resolved. V was cut by 6 bases and J by 2 bases, with 10 bases left in between. Germline-derived CDR1 and CDR2 are MNHEY and SMNVEV (reference sequence). CDR3 length: 13 residues. The CDR3 is CASSRRENTEAFF. The CDR3 DNA is TGTGCCAGCAGCAGACGGGAAAACACTGAAGCTTTCTTT.

The chain recombines TRBV28 with TRBJ2-3; weak D call: TRBD2 (5 bases). This CDR3 region has 18 residues. Trimming cost V 6 bases and J 0 bases, with 22 bases left between them. Germline CDR1 and CDR2: MDHEN and SYDVKM. CDR3 sequence reads: CASSSRDLRVSSTDTQYF. The CDR3 DNA reads as TGTGCCAGCAGCTCCCGTGATTTGCGGGTATCTAGCACAGATACGCAGTATTTT.

This chain joins TRBV24-1 and TRBJ2-1; TRBD2 is a possible D gene (6 bases). V was pared by 7 bases and J by 0 bases, with 15 bases between. Germline assignment: CDR1 KGHDR and CDR2 SFDVKD. The length of the CDR3 is 16 residues. CDR3 DNA: TGTGCCACCAGCGGGGGTCCTTTTAGCTCCTACAATGAGCAGTTCTTC. Its translation: CATSGGPFSSYNEQFF.

A note on this clone: Other nucleotide sequences from this sample produce the same CDR3. The V and J genes are TRBV28 and TRBJ1-2, with D unresolved. The CDR3 spans 12 residues. V was shortened by 6 bases and J by 5 bases, with 10 bases between the two germline ends. Germline CDR1 MDHEN, CDR2 SYDVKM. The CDR3 sequence is CASSSGGYGYTF. The CDR3 DNA reads as TGTGCCAGCAGCTCGGGTGGGTATGGCTACACCTTC.

The chain is built from TRBV15 and TRBJ1-5, with D unclear. The CDR3 extends over 20 amino acids. V was pared by 1 base and J by 2 bases, with 24 bases between. The germline gives CDR1 LNHNV, CDR2 YYDKDF (reference sequence). The CDR3 is CATSRAPLGGLRIRNQPQHF. CDR3 nucleotides: TGTGCCACCAGCAGAGCCCCCCTGGGAGGACTGAGGATACGCAATCAGCCCCAGCATTTT.

CDR3 sequence reads: CASTRTSGSGELFF. CDR3 DNA: TGCGCCAGCACCAGGACTAGCGGGTCCGGGGAGCTGTTTTTT. The V call is TRBV10-2, the J call TRBJ2-2, with 11 bases matching TRBD2. CDR3 length: 14 residues. V shed 7 bases, J shed 6 bases, and the junction held 4 bases outside the gene matches. The V gene's germline CDR1 is WSHSY and CDR2 SAAADI.

The chain links TRBV7-9 to TRBJ2-1; tentatively, D is TRBD1 (6 bases). V dropped 0 bases and J dropped 10 bases, with 19 bases sitting between them. From germline, CDR1 is SEHNR and CDR2 FQNEAQ (reference sequence). The CDR3 is 16 amino acids. CDR3 amino acids: CASSLARVVSQGEQFF. In DNA, the CDR3 is TGTGCCAGCAGCTTAGCGCGGGTAGTCTCCCAGGGGGAGCAGTTCTTC.

This rearrangement joins TRBV7-8 to TRBJ1-1; maybe TRBD1 (6 bases). The V end was cut by 2 bases, the J end by 1 base, with 14 bases between. The CDR3 contains 16 residues. Per germline, CDR1 SGHVS and CDR2 FQNEAQ. The CDR3 bases are TGTGCCAGCAGCTTACAGGTAGGACAGAAGAACACTGAAGCTTTCTTT. This translates into CASSLQVGQKNTEAFF.

With regard to this clone: At one end, the junction sequence differs from germline, possibly due to a read error. V usage is TRBV4-1 and J usage is TRBJ1-1; D is uncertain. The CDR3 length is 16 residues. CDR1 and CDR2 from the germline V gene are MGHRA and YSYEKL. The CDR3 DNA is TGCGCCAGCAGCCAAGAAGAATGGGCCATCTCACCTGACGCTTTCTTT. This gives the protein CASSQEEWAISPDAFF.

This chain links TRBV4-1 with TRBJ2-1; tentative D call: TRBD2 (6 bases). Trimming took off 0 bases at V and 3 bases at J, with 15 bases between the two ends. Germline CDR1 MGHRA, CDR2 YSYEKL. The CDR3 is 17 residues long. The CDR3 region has the DNA TGCGCCAGCAGCCAAGACAAGGGGCGGGGCGTCTACAATGAGCAGTTCTTC. Translated, it gives CASSQDKGRGVYNEQFF.

This clone came up once. This chain connects TRBV6-5 to TRBJ2-7; 10 nucleotides line up with TRBD1. Germline lookup yields CDR1 MNHEY and CDR2 SVGAGI. The junction had 0 bases not matched to a gene; V was cut back by 2 bases and J by 2 bases. CDR3 length: 14 amino acids. The CDR3 DNA is TGTGCCAGCAGTTACGGGACAGGGGCCTACGAGCAGTACTTC. Protein sequence: CASSYGTGAYEQYF.

The chain carries TRBV28 and TRBJ1-1, with 7 bases identical to TRBD1. The CDR3 runs 13 residues. In germline, CDR1 is MDHEN, CDR2 SYDVKM. Germline trimming cut 6 bases from V and 6 bases from J; bases unmatched to any gene: 7. The CDR3 DNA is TGTGCCAGCAGCCTAGGGGGGACAGCTGAAGCTTTCTTT. It specifies CASSLGGTAEAFF.

The rearrangement links TRBV5-1 to TRBJ1-4; a possible D gene is TRBD1 (5 bases). Germline loops: CDR1 SGHRS, CDR2 YFSETQ. The CDR3 length is 15 residues. Trimming took 4 bases from V and 2 from J, leaving 12 bases between them. The CDR3: CASSATGGTNEKLFF. For the CDR3, the DNA is TGCGCCAGCAGCGCAACAGGAGGGACTAATGAAAAACTGTTTTTT. The full variable domain, with the rest looked up from reference TRBV5-1 and TRBJ1-4, is KAGVTQTPRYLIKTRGQQVTLSCSPISGHRSVSWYQQTPGQGLQFLFEYFSETQRNKGNFPGRFSGRQFSNSRSEMNVSTLELGDSALYLCASSATGGTNEKLFFGSGTQLSVL.

V is TRBV12-3 or TRBV12-4 and J is TRBJ1-5; D call uncertain. This CDR3 spans 12 amino acids. The V end was cut by 3 bases, the J end by 9 bases, with 9 bases between. CDR3 sequence reads: CASSFIYGPQHF. Here the CDR3 DNA reads TGTGCCAGCAGTTTTATCTACGGGCCCCAGCATTTT.

Concerning this clone itself: The DNA is left out, because the CDR3 cannot be placed on it with certainty; the CDR3 is given as TCRdb lists it. The chain employs TRBV4-3 and TRBJ1-2; no DNA check was done on the table's D call, TRBD1. Inclusive of both ends, the CDR3 amounts to 16 amino acids. Per the germline V gene, CDR1 is LGHNA and CDR2 is YSLEER. The CDR3 region is CASSQEVGQGASGNTF.

Here the CDR3 DNA reads TGTGCCAGCTCACGGGACAGGGTCGGTTCACCCCTCCACTTT. This encodes CASSRDRVGSPLHF. The chain combines TRBV18 with TRBJ1-6; 9 nucleotides agree with TRBD1. Per the germline V gene, CDR1 is KGHSH and CDR2 is LQKENI. The CDR3 spans 14 residues. With 4 bases clipped from V and 9 bases from J, the junction kept 4 bases outside the gene matches.

This clone was recorded only once. The chain has TRBV27 and TRBJ2-3; D not certain. Looked up from germline, CDR1 is MNHEY and CDR2 is SMNVEV (reference sequence). Between the trimmed V and J ends, which lost 0 bases and 6 bases, there was a span of 10 bases. The CDR3 loop spans 14 amino acids. CDR3 nucleotides: TGTGCCAGCAGTTTATCGAGCGCTCGGGATACGCAGTATTTT. Translation: CASSLSSARDTQYF.

This chain joins TRBV19 and TRBJ2-1; 10 bases agree with TRBD2. The V segment lost 7 bases and the J segment 8 bases; nucleotides outside the gene matches: 5. The CDR3 covers 13 residues. The germline V gene has CDR1 LNHDA and CDR2 SQIVND (reference sequence). This chain's CDR3 is CASKREGLDEQFF. In DNA, the CDR3 is TGTGCCAGTAAGCGGGAGGGCTTGGATGAGCAGTTCTTC.

In its sample, this clone was seen once. V usage is TRBV28 and J usage is TRBJ1-3, with 8 bases aligning to TRBD1. Germline CDR1 MDHEN, CDR2 SYDVKM. V trimming: 6 bases; J trimming: 11 bases; junction bases outside the gene matches: 12. CDR3 size: 14 residues. The CDR3 region has the DNA TGTGCCAGCAGCTCTGGACAGGGCCGTTTGGCCATATATTTT. This gives the protein CASSSGQGRLAIYF.

The J gene is TRBJ1-5, the V gene TRBV6-6, with 10 bases matching TRBD1. Germline V gives CDR1 MNHNY, CDR2 SVGAGI (reference sequence). The V and J ends lost 5 bases and 9 bases, in that order; junction bases with no gene match: 19. This CDR3 has 18 amino acids. The CDR3 reads CASSLLRPGQGSKAPQHF. CDR3 sequence (DNA): TGTGCCAGCAGTCTCCTACGACCGGGACAGGGGAGCAAGGCGCCCCAGCATTTT.

V gene TRBV7-2 combines with J gene TRBJ2-7; tentatively, D is TRBD1 (5 bases). The CDR3 length is 14 residues. The germline CDR1 and CDR2 sequences are SGHTA and FQGNSA. The V end was cut by 3 bases, the J end by 0 bases, with 9 bases between. The DNA of the CDR3 is TGTGCCAGCAGCTTCCAGGGCTTCTCCTACGAGCAGTACTTC. Protein product: CASSFQGFSYEQYF.

The chain has TRBV13 and TRBJ2-1, with D possibly being TRBD1 (5 bases). Germline CDR1 reads PRHDT; CDR2 reads FYEKMQ (reference sequence). CDR3 length equals 12 residues. Trimming stripped 6 bases from V and 10 bases from J, with 13 bases between. The CDR3 loop reads CASSNSRGEQFF. DNA for the CDR3: TGTGCCAGCAGTAACTCAAGGGGAGAGCAGTTCTTC.

J is TRBJ1-2 and V is TRBV7-2; no firm D call. V shed 2 bases and J shed 0 bases, with 4 bases lying between them. Germline V gene lookup returns CDR1 SGHTA and CDR2 FQGNSA. This CDR3 has 13 residues. In DNA, the CDR3 is TGTGCCAGCAGCTTAACATCTAACTATGGCTACACCTTC. Its protein is CASSLTSNYGYTF.

The count of this clone is one. The V and J genes are TRBV6-5 and TRBJ2-7, with TRBD1 identical over 8 bases. This CDR3 region has 14 residues. Germline assignment: CDR1 MNHEY and CDR2 SVGAGI. Germline trimming cut 2 bases from V and 5 bases from J; bases unmatched to any gene: 5. CDR3: CASSYRRGRNEQYF. The DNA of the CDR3 is TGTGCCAGCAGTTACCGCAGGGGGCGAAACGAGCAGTACTTC.

This sequence joins TRBV28 and TRBJ1-6, with D tentatively TRBD1 (5 bases). The length of the CDR3 is 15 residues. CDR1 and CDR2 from the germline V gene are MDHEN and SYDVKM. V lost 7 bases to trimming and J lost 7 bases, with 17 bases between them. CDR3 sequence: CASTIQPGGNSPLHF. The CDR3 region has the DNA TGTGCCAGCACCATTCAACCCGGGGGGAATTCACCCCTCCACTTT. The variable domain in full, completed from reference TRBV28 and TRBJ1-6, reads DVKVTQSSRYLVKRTGEKVFLECVQDMDHENMFWYRQDPGLGLRLIYFSYDVKMKEKGDIPEGYSVSREKKERFSLILESASTNQTSMYLCASTIQPGGNSPLHFGNGTRLTVT.